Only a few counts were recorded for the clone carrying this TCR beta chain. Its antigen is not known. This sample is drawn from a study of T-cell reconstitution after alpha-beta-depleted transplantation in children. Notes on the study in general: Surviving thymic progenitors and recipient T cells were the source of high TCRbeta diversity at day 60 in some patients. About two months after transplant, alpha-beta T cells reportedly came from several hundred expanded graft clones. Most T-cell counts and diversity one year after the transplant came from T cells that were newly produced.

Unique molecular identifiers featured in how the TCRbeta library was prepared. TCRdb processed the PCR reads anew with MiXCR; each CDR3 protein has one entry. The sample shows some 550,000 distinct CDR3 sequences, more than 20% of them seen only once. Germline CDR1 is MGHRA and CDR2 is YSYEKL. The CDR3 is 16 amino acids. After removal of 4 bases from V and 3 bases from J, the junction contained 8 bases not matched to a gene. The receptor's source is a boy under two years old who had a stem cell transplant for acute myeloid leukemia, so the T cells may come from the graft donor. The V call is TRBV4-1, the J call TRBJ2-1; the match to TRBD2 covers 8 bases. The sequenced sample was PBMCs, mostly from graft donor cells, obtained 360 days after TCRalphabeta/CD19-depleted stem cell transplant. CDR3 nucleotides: TGCGCCAGCAGCCTTCCGGGACTAGTGAACTACAATGAGCAGTTCTTC. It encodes CASSLPGLVNYNEQFF.